This T cell receptor beta chain was found in a study of OX40 agonist ivuxolimab in advanced cancers. About the research overall: Partial responses were seen in three patients, one with hepatocellular carcinoma and two with cutaneous melanoma.

Sequencing used immunoSEQ multiplex PCR; TCRdb keeps in-frame clones, though not all of them. The data show approximately 74,000 clones, with 75% to 95% seen just once and about 5.5% held by the top ten. Trimming cost V 2 bases and J 7 bases, with 6 bases left between them. This CDR3 has 11 residues. Germline V CDR1 and CDR2: GTSNPN, SVGIG (reference sequence). Comment on this clone: Its specificity is unknown.

The study, taken as a whole, reports: Relatively little clonal expansion, among the lowest observed, appeared in partial responders at 0.1-3.0 mg/kg.

This sequence originates from an adult with an advanced solid tumor such as melanoma, head and neck, liver or kidney cancer. The chain has TRBV30 and TRBJ2-1; D ambiguous. This material consisted of CD4+ or CD8+ T cells sorted from blood, taken in a trial of the OX40 agonist ivuxolimab. The CDR3 DNA follows: TGTGCCTGGAGTCGGTTTAATGAGCAGTTCTTC. Protein: CAWSRFNEQFF. The full variable domain, rest sourced from reference TRBV30 and TRBJ2-1, is SQTIHQWPATLVQPVGSPLSLECTVEGTSNPNLYWYRQAAGRGLQLLFYSVGIGQISSEVPQNLSASRPQDRQFILSSKKLLLSDSGFYLCAWSRFNEQFFGPGTRLTVL.